This T cell receptor beta chain comes out of a study of blood T cell repertoires in COVID-19. Study background: Researchers got acute and convalescent COVID-19 samples from the United States, Italy and Spain. T cells, B-cell-depleted T cells, or PBMCs provided the cDNA or gDNA that served as material.

The CDR3 consists of 14 residues. Germline-derived CDR1 and CDR2 are SGDLS and YYNGEE. V was clipped by 1 base and J by 6 bases; unmatched bases: 7. Per the study methods: Amplification from reference gene primers served as the basis for estimated nucleated cell counts. Clones were sequenced by immunoSEQ multiplex PCR, and TCRdb holds only the in-frame ones, with some missing. V and J calls and clone size are those listed in that table; D and trimming were worked out from the DNA. Of around 29,000 clones in the sample, about 90% were seen once. The TCR comes from a human donor with active COVID-19. The donor label of this sample is uncertain. The specimen sequenced was peripheral blood. V usage is TRBV9 and J usage is TRBJ2-7, with TRBD1 identical over 7 bases. CDR3 nucleotide sequence: TGTGCCAGCAGCGTACGATGGACAGGCTCCGAGCAGTACTTC. This sequence encodes CASSVRWTGSEQYF.